The subject of this entry is one T cell receptor beta chain. Its target antigen remains unknown. No much larger clone is present one base from it, and per-base qualities are unavailable. The CDR3 measures 13 amino acids from cysteine to phenylalanine. Only CDR3 DNA is held: 39 bases, read in frame from base 1. The CDR1 and CDR2 encoded by the germline V gene are KGHSH and LQKENI. Trimming at the junction amounts to 4 bases on V and 6 bases on J, and the germline ends lie 10 bases apart. Whole blood was collected in K2EDTA tubes by collaborating institutions according to the institutions' own protocols. For TCRbeta analysis, collaborator samples were shipped as frozen whole blood, as isolated PBMCs, or as DNA extracted from either sample type. TCRbeta CDR3 regions were amplified from genomic DNA using the immunoSEQ Assay, a bias-controlled multiplex PCR. Processing in the source paper ran as follows. Within the assay, amplification of reference gene primers was used to estimate how many nucleated cells each sample contained. To quantify the absolute abundance of each unique TCRbeta CDR3 rearrangement, sequence reads were collapsed and filtered. Productive Simpson clonality was computed per sample as the square root of Simpson's diversity index over productive rearrangements. In TCRdb, the immuneACCESS table is reduced to in-frame sequences with V and J assigned. These tables do not hold every clone; where another copy was compared, an unresolved V gene accounts for under half, and the others remain unexplained. From that table come the V and J calls and clone size; the DNA was used to work out D and trimming. The sample table contains some 150,000 clones; only one count was recorded for approximately 90% of them. The ten largest make up approximately 2.3% of the sample.

This sample is part of a study of blood T cell repertoires in COVID-19 (TCRdb year 2020). In terms of the full investigation: Samples covering the acute and convalescent phases of COVID-19 were provided by collaborators in the United States, Italy and Spain. The prospective study material was composed of cDNA or gDNA derived from T cells, B-cell-depleted T cells, or PBMCs. Subjects who had been exposed to COVID-19, were actively infected with it, or had recovered from it provided the deeply sampled blood TCRbeta repertoires that made up the dataset. The repertoires were released in a freely available public database intended as a resource for research on the immune response to SARS-CoV-2. The samples were drawn from two sources: the first 160 participants of the ongoing ImmuneRACE study, and 1,254 subjects contributed by 6 global collaborators. The sample metadata nearly always contained a de-identified subject ID, COVID-19 status, age in years and sex. Where available, HLA class I and class II types were taken from metadata supplied by the sample provider and were not determined by assay-based typing.

Study-wide conclusions, independent of this receptor: The amount of clinical and demographic metadata varied by source and participant and was provided uncurated.

Recombination connected TRBV18 to TRBJ2-1, with the D gene not clear enough to name. This TCR was recovered from a woman aged 65 to 85 with acute or convalescent COVID-19. The sequenced material came from peripheral blood. The CDR3 has the sequence CASSRRGANEQFF. DNA sequence: TGTGCCAGCTCACGAAGAGGAGCCAATGAGCAGTTCTTC.